This TCR beta chain was observed in a study of blood T cell repertoires in COVID-19. Grouping used clinical history reported by participants in a survey and questionnaire. This CDR3 has 15 residues. Germline V lookup: CDR1 ENHRY, CDR2 SYGVKD. V trimming: 5 bases; J trimming: 5 bases; junction bases outside the gene matches: 6. Measured with immunoSEQ multiplex PCR; TCRdb has only the in-frame clones, and not every one. Found here are roughly 180,000 clones, approximately 87% of them singletons; the top ten hold 4.4%. The rearrangement uses TRBV10-3 and TRBJ1-5, with 10 nucleotides matching TRBD1. Sequenced sample: PBMCs or T cells enriched from blood (not recorded which). This receptor was identified in a woman aged 50 to 65 who had recovered from COVID-19. This chain's CDR3 is CAISSGQGGYQPQHF. In nucleotides, the CDR3 is TGTGCCATCAGTTCCGGACAGGGGGGGTATCAGCCCCAGCATTTT.